A selection of T cell receptor beta chains follows, all from one sample in a study of T-cell reconstitution after alpha-beta-depleted transplantation in children. TCRdb re-analysed the PCR reads in MiXCR, keeping a single row per CDR3 protein. The sample lists hundreds of thousands of distinct CDR3 sequences, about 11% seen once, with roughly 2.6% in the top ten. The material was PBMCs from the stem cell graft donor, obtained from the stem cell graft. The receptors stem from a human donor who donated a stem cell graft to a child with acute lymphoblastic leukemia. The CDR3 runs from the conserved cysteine through the conserved F or W. The D gene is left open where the match is weak. Part of the rows lack a size; the others show once, few, many or a class for expanded clones.

j_call | d_call | v_call | clone_size | cdr3_aa | cdr3_nt
TRBJ1-3 | - | TRBV20-1 | many | CSASRPYSGNTIYF | TGCAGTGCTAGTAGACCATACTCTGGAAACACCATATATTTT
TRBJ2-5 | TRBD2 | TRBV29-1 | many | CSVGGLEETQYF | TGCAGCGTGGGAGGGCTGGAAGAGACCCAGTACTTC
TRBJ2-6 | TRBD1 | TRBV6-1 | few | CASSSPGQLSGANVLTF | TGTGCCAGCAGCTCACCGGGACAGCTCTCTGGGGCCAACGTCCTGACTTTC
TRBJ1-1 | - | TRBV7-9 | - | CASSLASASAFF | TGTGCCAGCAGCTTAGCTTCAGCCTCGGCTTTCTTT
TRBJ1-1 | - | TRBV12-3/TRBV12-4 | many | CASREIGQSEAFF | TGTGCCAGCAGAGAAATCGGACAGAGTGAAGCTTTCTTT
TRBJ1-2 | - | TRBV27 | many | CASSYGTGGLGYTF | TGTGCCAGCAGTTATGGGACCGGAGGGTTGGGCTACACCTTC
TRBJ2-3 | - | TRBV7-9 | many | CASSSQGSGTDTQYF | TGTGCCAGCAGCTCGCAGGGGTCGGGCACAGATACGCAGTATTTT
TRBJ2-3 | - | TRBV7-8 | - | CASSPVHGTDTQYF | TGTGCCAGCAGTCCCGTCCACGGGACAGATACGCAGTATTTT
TRBJ2-1 | TRBD2 | TRBV27 | many | CASSSPGLVSEQFF | TGTGCCAGCAGTTCCCCTGGACTAGTCTCTGAGCAGTTCTTC
TRBJ2-7 | - | TRBV6-2/TRBV6-3 | many | CASSPRGDGGYEQYF | TGTGCCAGCAGCCCCAGAGGTGATGGGGGCTACGAGCAGTACTTC
TRBJ2-7 | - | TRBV6-6 | many | CASSSTLYEQYF | TGTGCCAGCAGTTCCACCCTCTACGAGCAGTACTTC
TRBJ1-1 | - | TRBV12-3/TRBV12-4 | few | CASSGGGNMNTEAFF | TGTGCCAGCTCTGGAGGGGGGAACATGAACACTGAAGCTTTCTTT
TRBJ2-2 | TRBD2 | TRBV6-1 | many | CASSDSGRAQGELFF | TGTGCCAGCAGTGATAGCGGGAGGGCCCAGGGGGAGCTGTTTTTT
TRBJ1-4 | TRBD1 | TRBV4-2 | many | CASSQDTGGHPTNEKLFF | TGTGCCAGCAGCCAAGATACAGGGGGTCATCCAACTAATGAAAAACTGTTTTTT
TRBJ2-7 | TRBD1 | TRBV7-2 | many | CASSWGQGQAYEQYF | TGTGCCAGCAGCTGGGGACAGGGCCAAGCCTACGAGCAGTACTTC
TRBJ1-5 | - | TRBV15 | many | CATSMVGSERPQHF | TGTGCCACCAGCATGGTGGGGTCGGAGAGGCCCCAGCATTTT
TRBJ2-7 | - | TRBV20-1 | many | CSAKGPRDYEQYF | TGCAGTGCTAAGGGCCCCAGAGACTACGAGCAGTACTTC
TRBJ2-6 | - | TRBV11-2 | many | CASTPASGANVLTF | TGTGCCAGCACCCCGGCGTCTGGGGCCAACGTCCTGACTTTC
TRBJ2-5 | TRBD2 | TRBV20-1 | many | CSASPHSGEETQYF | TGCAGTGCTAGTCCCCATAGCGGGGAAGAGACCCAGTACTTC
TRBJ2-7 | - | TRBV9 | many | CASSGLTESYEQYF | TGTGCCAGCAGCGGTTTGACGGAATCCTACGAGCAGTACTTC
TRBJ2-3 | - | TRBV20-1 | many | CSASGATTTDTQYF | TGCAGTGCTAGCGGGGCCACGACAACAGATACGCAGTATTTT
TRBJ2-2 | - | TRBV10-3 | many | CAASSANTGELFF | TGTGCCGCATCGAGCGCGAACACCGGGGAGCTGTTTTTT
TRBJ2-5 | - | TRBV7-2 | many | CASSFFKGGETQYF | TGTGCCAGCAGCTTTTTCAAAGGAGGGGAGACCCAGTACTTC
TRBJ2-7 | TRBD2 | TRBV20-1 | many | CSARLAGEVDEQYF | TGCAGTGCCAGGCTAGCGGGAGAAGTAGACGAGCAGTACTTC
TRBJ2-7 | - | TRBV25-1 | - | CASGERGSSYEQYF | TGTGCCAGCGGGGAAAGGGGTAGCTCCTACGAGCAGTACTTC
TRBJ2-1 | - | TRBV12-3/TRBV12-4 | many | CASSHRGGDNEQFF | TGTGCCAGCAGCCATCGAGGCGGGGACAATGAGCAGTTCTTC
TRBJ2-7 | TRBD2 | TRBV19 | - | CASSKTSWGYEQYF | TGTGCCAGTAGTAAGACTAGCTGGGGCTACGAGCAGTACTTC
TRBJ2-2 | TRBD1 | TRBV3-1 | many | CASSHDYGQDTGELFF | TGTGCCAGCAGCCATGATTACGGACAGGACACCGGGGAGCTGTTTTTT
TRBJ1-1 | - | TRBV20-1 | many | CSARGFRGAEAFF | TGCAGTGCTAGAGGATTTCGAGGGGCTGAAGCTTTCTTT
TRBJ2-3 | - | TRBV12-3/TRBV12-4 | many | CASTLGGGGTDTQYF | TGTGCCAGCACCCTCGGAGGGGGAGGCACAGATACGCAGTATTTT
TRBJ2-1 | - | TRBV10-3 | many | CAISDQNNILNEQFF | TGTGCCATCAGTGACCAGAACAATATTCTCAATGAGCAGTTCTTC
TRBJ1-4 | TRBD1 | TRBV6-5 | few | CASSYSTQGAANEKLFF | TGTGCCAGCAGTTACTCGACACAGGGGGCCGCTAATGAAAAACTGTTTTTT
TRBJ1-1 | - | TRBV4-3 | many | CASSQDIPPFQMDTEAFF | TGCGCCAGCAGCCAAGATATACCTCCCTTCCAAATGGACACTGAAGCTTTCTTT
TRBJ1-6 | - | TRBV20-1 | many | CSARAGGNDNSPLHF | TGCAGTGCTAGAGCGGGTGGGAATGATAATTCACCCCTCCACTTT
TRBJ2-7 | TRBD2 | TRBV12-3/TRBV12-4 | many | CASRPDGRFYEQYF | TGTGCCAGCAGGCCCGACGGGAGGTTCTACGAGCAGTACTTC
TRBJ1-2 | - | TRBV5-5 | many | CASSSLGGTGYTF | TGTGCCAGCAGCTCATTGGGAGGCACTGGCTACACCTTC
TRBJ2-6 | - | TRBV7-8 | - | CASSPYRVLGAGANVLTF | TGTGCCAGCAGCCCTTACAGGGTCCTGGGCGCTGGGGCCAACGTCCTGACTTTC
TRBJ1-5 | - | TRBV5-1 | many | CASSLESGTQPQHF | TGCGCCAGCAGCTTGGAATCAGGGACTCAGCCCCAGCATTTT
TRBJ2-5 | - | TRBV6-5 | - | CASSYPLETQYF | TGTGCCAGCAGTTACCCACTGGAGACCCAGTACTTC
TRBJ2-7 | - | TRBV2 | many | CASREVDLPLSEQYF | TGTGCCAGCAGGGAAGTGGACCTTCCTCTAAGCGAGCAGTACTTC
TRBJ2-3 | - | TRBV5-1 | many | CASSVGRSLDTQYF | TGCGCCAGCAGCGTCGGACGGTCCCTGGATACGCAGTATTTT
TRBJ2-2 | - | TRBV5-1 | many | CASSLGWNTGELFF | TGCGCCAGCAGCTTGGGCTGGAACACCGGGGAGCTGTTTTTT
TRBJ2-7 | - | TRBV3-1 | many | CASSQGAGPSYEQYF | TGTGCCAGCAGCCAAGGAGCGGGCCCCTCCTACGAGCAGTACTTC
TRBJ2-3 | TRBD1 | TRBV10-3 | many | CAIRHTGENTDTQYF | TGTGCCATCAGACATACAGGGGAAAACACAGATACGCAGTATTTT
TRBJ1-5 | - | TRBV6-1 | many | CASSETGREPQHF | TGTGCCAGCAGTGAAACGGGGAGGGAGCCCCAGCATTTT
TRBJ1-5 | TRBD1 | TRBV6-2/TRBV6-3 | many | CASSMGQGHNQPQHF | TGTGCCAGCAGTATGGGACAGGGGCACAATCAGCCCCAGCATTTT
TRBJ2-7 | TRBD2 | TRBV20-1 | many | CSASSGVGREQYF | TGCAGTGCTAGCAGCGGGGTCGGGCGCGAGCAGTACTTC
TRBJ1-2 | TRBD1 | TRBV6-1 | many | CASSRGQGDGYTF | TGTGCCAGCAGCCGGGGACAGGGTGATGGCTACACCTTC
TRBJ2-7 | - | TRBV7-2 | many | CASTSLEEQYF | TGTGCCAGCACTTCCCTAGAAGAGCAGTACTTC
TRBJ1-6 | - | TRBV5-6 | many | CASSPMGGVGSPLHF | TGTGCCAGCAGCCCAATGGGGGGGGTTGGTTCACCCCTCCACTTT
TRBJ2-7 | TRBD2 | TRBV10-2 | many | CASSPQTSGSYEQYF | TGCGCCAGCAGTCCCCAGACTAGCGGCTCCTACGAGCAGTACTTC
TRBJ2-3 | - | TRBV4-3 | many | CASKGSRTDTQYF | TGCGCCAGCAAAGGATCGCGTACAGATACGCAGTATTTT
TRBJ1-2 | - | TRBV5-1 | many | CASSLEVGPFGGYTF | TGCGCCAGCAGCTTGGAGGTGGGACCCTTCGGTGGCTACACCTTC
TRBJ2-2 | - | TRBV5-1 | - | CASSLGATGSGELFF | TGCGCCAGCAGCTTGGGGGCGACAGGTTCCGGGGAGCTGTTTTTT
TRBJ1-5 | - | TRBV28 | many | CASGQPNYQPQHF | TGTGCCAGTGGACAGCCAAATTATCAGCCCCAGCATTTT
TRBJ2-1 | TRBD2 | TRBV27 | - | CASSLFLGGGNEQFF | TGTGCCAGCAGTTTATTTTTGGGGGGGGGGAATGAGCAGTTCTTC
TRBJ1-5 | TRBD1 | TRBV12-3/TRBV12-4 | many | CASSFDRVTQPQHF | TGTGCCAGCAGTTTCGACAGGGTCACTCAGCCCCAGCATTTT